Shown below are 6 T cell receptor beta chains from a single sample sequenced in a study of control samples from healthy donors and cancer patients. Assay: immunoSEQ multiplex PCR; the TCRdb copy retains only in-frame clones and omits some. This sample has about 51,000 clones, with about 80% found just once. The material sequenced was blood. Receptor source: a man in his 70s in good health.

The rearrangement uses TRBV28 and TRBJ2-1, with 12 bases lining up with TRBD2. The CDR3 is made up of 15 amino acids. Germline-derived CDR1 and CDR2 are MDHEN and SYDVKM. V shed 5 bases, J shed 6 bases, and the junction held 5 bases outside the gene matches. CDR3 sequence: CASSTLAGGTNEQFF. CDR3 bases: TGTGCCAGCAGTACCCTAGCGGGGGGGACCAATGAGCAGTTCTTC.

This CDR3 reads CASSYGLAGSYNEQFF. The CDR3 DNA reads TGTGCCAGCAGTTACGGACTAGCGGGGAGTTACAATGAGCAGTTCTTC. This chain links TRBV6-6 with TRBJ2-1; TRBD2 matches at 12 bases. With 2 bases clipped from V and 4 bases from J, the junction kept 3 bases outside the gene matches. Looked up from germline, CDR1 is MNHNY and CDR2 is SVGAGI (reference sequence). The CDR3 contains 16 residues.

This chain links TRBV5-1 with TRBJ2-4, with TRBD2 matching over 7 bases. Germline V gives CDR1 SGHRS, CDR2 YFSETQ. This CDR3 has 11 residues. The J segment lost 6 bases and the V segment lost 7 bases, leaving 1 base of the junction unmatched. CDR3 sequence (DNA): TGCGCCAGCCGCGGGGGAAACATTCAGTACTTC. Its protein product is CASRGGNIQYF.

The count of this clone is one. V and J are TRBV13 and TRBJ1-1; TRBD1 agrees at 7 bases. The germline V gene encodes CDR1 PRHDT and CDR2 FYEKMQ (reference sequence). The CDR3 extends over 14 amino acids. Trimming took 4 bases from V and 4 from J; bases not matched to a gene: 6. The CDR3: CASSSPQGVTEAFF. DNA of the CDR3: TGTGCCAGCAGCTCCCCGCAGGGGGTCACTGAAGCTTTCTTT.

V and J are TRBV18 and TRBJ2-6; possible D gene TRBD1, 6 bases. Trimming pared 6 bases from V and 2 bases from J, leaving 14 bases between. The CDR3 sequence is 16 residues long. Germline CDR1 KGHSH, CDR2 LQKENI. CDR3 coding DNA: TGTGCCAGCTCGTCGACCAGGGGTGCTGGGGCCAACGTCCTGACTTTC. Translation: CASSSTRGAGANVLTF. Filled out from reference TRBV18 and TRBJ2-6, the complete variable domain reads NAGVMQNPRHLVRRRGQEARLRCSPMKGHSHVYWYRQLPEEGLKFMVYLQKENIIDESGMPKERFSAEFPKEGPSILRIQQVVRGDSAAYFCASSSTRGAGANVLTFGAGSRLTVL.

This clone has only a few counts. The J gene is TRBJ1-5, the V gene TRBV19; tentatively, D is TRBD1 (6 bases). Trimming shortened V by 3 bases and J by 1 base, and 13 bases separated the two germline ends. Germline V lookup: CDR1 LNHDA, CDR2 SQIVND (reference sequence). CDR3 length: 16 residues. In DNA, the CDR3 is TGTGCCAGTAGTATCTTTAGGGGGGAAAGCAATCAGCCCCAGCATTTT. Protein sequence: CASSIFRGESNQPQHF.